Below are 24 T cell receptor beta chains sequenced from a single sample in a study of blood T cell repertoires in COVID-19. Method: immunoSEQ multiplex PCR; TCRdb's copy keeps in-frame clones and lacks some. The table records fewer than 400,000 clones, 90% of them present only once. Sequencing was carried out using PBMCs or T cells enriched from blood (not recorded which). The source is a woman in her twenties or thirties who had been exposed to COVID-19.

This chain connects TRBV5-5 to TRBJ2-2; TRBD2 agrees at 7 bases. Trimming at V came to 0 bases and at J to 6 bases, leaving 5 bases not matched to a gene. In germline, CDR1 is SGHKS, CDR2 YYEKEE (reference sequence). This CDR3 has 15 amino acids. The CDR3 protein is CASSLEPGGSGELFF. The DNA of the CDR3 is TGTGCCAGCAGCTTGGAGCCGGGGGGATCCGGGGAGCTGTTTTTT.

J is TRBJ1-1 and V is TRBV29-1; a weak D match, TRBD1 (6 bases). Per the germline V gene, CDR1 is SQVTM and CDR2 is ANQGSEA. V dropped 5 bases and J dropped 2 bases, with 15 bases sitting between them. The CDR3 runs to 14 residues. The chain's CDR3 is CSVSWDTPNTEAFF. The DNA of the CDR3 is TGCAGCGTTTCCTGGGACACCCCAAACACTGAAGCTTTCTTT.

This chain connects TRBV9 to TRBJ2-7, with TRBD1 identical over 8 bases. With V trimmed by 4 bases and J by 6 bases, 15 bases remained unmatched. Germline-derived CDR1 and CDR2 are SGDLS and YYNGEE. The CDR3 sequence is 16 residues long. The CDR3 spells CASSPPSGTGGTEQYF. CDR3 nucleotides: TGTGCCAGCAGCCCACCATCCGGGACAGGAGGTACCGAGCAGTACTTC.

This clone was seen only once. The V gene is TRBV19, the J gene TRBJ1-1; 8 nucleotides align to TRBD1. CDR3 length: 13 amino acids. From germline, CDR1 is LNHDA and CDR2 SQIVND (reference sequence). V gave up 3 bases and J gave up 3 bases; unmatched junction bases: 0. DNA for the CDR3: TGTGCCAGTAGTATGACAGGGGACACTGAAGCTTTCTTT. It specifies CASSMTGDTEAFF.

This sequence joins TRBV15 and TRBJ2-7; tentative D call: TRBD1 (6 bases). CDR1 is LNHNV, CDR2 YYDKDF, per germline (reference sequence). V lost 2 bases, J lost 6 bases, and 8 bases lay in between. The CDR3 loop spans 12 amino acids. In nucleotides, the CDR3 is TGTGCCACCAGCAGACAGGGGACCGAGCAGTACTTC. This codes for CATSRQGTEQYF.

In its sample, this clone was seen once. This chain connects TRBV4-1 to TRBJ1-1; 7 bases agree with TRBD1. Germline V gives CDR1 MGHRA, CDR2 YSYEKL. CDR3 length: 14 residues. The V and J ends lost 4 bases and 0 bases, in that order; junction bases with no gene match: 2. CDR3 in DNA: TGCGCCAGCAGCCGTACAGGGGTGAACACTGAAGCTTTCTTT. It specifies CASSRTGVNTEAFF.

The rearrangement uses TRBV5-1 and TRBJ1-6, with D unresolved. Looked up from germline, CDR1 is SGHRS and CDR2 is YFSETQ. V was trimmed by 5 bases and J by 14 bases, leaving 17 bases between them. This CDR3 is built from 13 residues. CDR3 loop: CASSQLPTGTLHF. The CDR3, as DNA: TGCGCCAGCAGTCAGCTCCCGACCGGGACCCTCCACTTT.

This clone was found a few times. The CDR3 nucleotides read TGTGCCAGTAGTAGTGTAGCGGGGGGCCGAACGAACACCGGGGAGCTGTTTTTT. Its protein product is CASSSVAGGRTNTGELFF. The chain has TRBV19 and TRBJ2-2; 10 bases match TRBD2. This CDR3 region has 18 residues. CDR1 and CDR2 (germline): LNHDA, SQIVND (reference sequence). With 4 bases clipped from V and 0 bases from J, the junction kept 8 bases outside the gene matches.

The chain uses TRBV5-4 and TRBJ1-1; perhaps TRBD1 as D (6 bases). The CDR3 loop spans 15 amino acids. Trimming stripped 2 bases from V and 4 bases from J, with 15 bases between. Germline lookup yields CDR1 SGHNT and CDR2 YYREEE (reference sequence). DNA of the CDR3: TGTGCCAGCAGCTTTTCAGGGGCGGGCGTCACTGAAGCTTTCTTT. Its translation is CASSFSGAGVTEAFF.

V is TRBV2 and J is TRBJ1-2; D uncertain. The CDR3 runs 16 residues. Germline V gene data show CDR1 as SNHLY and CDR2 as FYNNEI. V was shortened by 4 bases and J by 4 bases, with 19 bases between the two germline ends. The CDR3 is CASSAQFLRAGYGYTF. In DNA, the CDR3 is TGTGCCAGCAGTGCCCAGTTTTTAAGAGCAGGCTATGGCTACACCTTC.

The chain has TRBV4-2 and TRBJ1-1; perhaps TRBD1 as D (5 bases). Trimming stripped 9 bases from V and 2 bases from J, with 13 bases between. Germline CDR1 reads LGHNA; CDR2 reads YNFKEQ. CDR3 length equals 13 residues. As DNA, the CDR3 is TGTGCCAGTTACAGGAGTCAAAACACTGAAGCTTTCTTT. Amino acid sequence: CASYRSQNTEAFF.

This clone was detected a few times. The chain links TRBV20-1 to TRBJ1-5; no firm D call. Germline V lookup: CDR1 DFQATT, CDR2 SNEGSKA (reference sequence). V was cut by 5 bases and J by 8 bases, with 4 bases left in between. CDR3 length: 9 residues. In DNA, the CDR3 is TGCAGTGCTCCTAAGCCCCAGCATTTT. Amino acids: CSAPKPQHF.

Here the CDR3 reads CASGLGERGPQHF. Here the CDR3 DNA reads TGTGCTAGTGGTTTGGGGGAACGGGGGCCCCAGCATTTT. This sequence joins TRBV12-5 and TRBJ1-5; no clear D. V was cut by 1 base and J by 9 bases, with 10 bases left in between. This CDR3 is 13 amino acids long. Germline V gene sequence: CDR1 LGHNT, CDR2 FRNRAP.

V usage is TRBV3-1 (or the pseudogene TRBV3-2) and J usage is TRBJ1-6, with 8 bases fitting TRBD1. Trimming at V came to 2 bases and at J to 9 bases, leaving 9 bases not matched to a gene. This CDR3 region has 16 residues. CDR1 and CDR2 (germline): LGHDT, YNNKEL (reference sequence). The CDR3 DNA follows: TGTGCCAGCAGCCAATTGACAGGGGAGTTAAGTTCACCCCTCCACTTT. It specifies CASSQLTGELSSPLHF.

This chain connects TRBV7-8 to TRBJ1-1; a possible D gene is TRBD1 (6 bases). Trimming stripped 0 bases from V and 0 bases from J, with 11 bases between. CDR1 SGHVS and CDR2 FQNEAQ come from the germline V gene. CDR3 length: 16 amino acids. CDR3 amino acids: CASSLAPGHLNTEAFF. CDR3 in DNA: TGTGCCAGCAGCTTAGCCCCGGGACACCTGAACACTGAAGCTTTCTTT.

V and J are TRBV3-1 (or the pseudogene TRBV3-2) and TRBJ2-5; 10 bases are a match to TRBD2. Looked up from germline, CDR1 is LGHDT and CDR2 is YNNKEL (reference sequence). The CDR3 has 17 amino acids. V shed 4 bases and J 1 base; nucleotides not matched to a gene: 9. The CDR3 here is CASSLFGSGGPQETQYF. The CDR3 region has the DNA TGTGCCAGCAGCCTCTTTGGTAGCGGGGGGCCCCAAGAGACCCAGTACTTC.

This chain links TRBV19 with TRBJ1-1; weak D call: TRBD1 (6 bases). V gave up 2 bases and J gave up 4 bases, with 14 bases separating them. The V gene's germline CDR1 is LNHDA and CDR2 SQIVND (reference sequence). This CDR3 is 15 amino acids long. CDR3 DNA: TGTGCCAGTAGTATAACAGGGACCTTGAGCACTGAAGCTTTCTTT. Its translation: CASSITGTLSTEAFF.

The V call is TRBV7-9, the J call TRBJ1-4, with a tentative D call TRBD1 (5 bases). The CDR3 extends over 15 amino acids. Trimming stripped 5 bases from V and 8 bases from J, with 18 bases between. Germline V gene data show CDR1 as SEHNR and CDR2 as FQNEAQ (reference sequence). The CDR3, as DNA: TGTGCCAGCAGCCCTCCCGGCATCCGGGGGGAAAAACTGTTTTTT. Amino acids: CASSPPGIRGEKLFF.

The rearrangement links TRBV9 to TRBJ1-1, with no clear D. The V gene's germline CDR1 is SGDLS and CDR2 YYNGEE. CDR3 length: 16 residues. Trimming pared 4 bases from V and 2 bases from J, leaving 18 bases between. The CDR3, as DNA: TGTGCCAGCAGCAGACACTTATCCGCGCGCAACACTGAAGCTTTCTTT. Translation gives CASSRHLSARNTEAFF.

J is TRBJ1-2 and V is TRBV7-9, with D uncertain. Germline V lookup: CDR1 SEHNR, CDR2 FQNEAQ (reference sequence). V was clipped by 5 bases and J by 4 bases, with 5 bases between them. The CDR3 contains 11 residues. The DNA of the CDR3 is TGTGCCAGCAGCCTGTTCTATGGCTACACCTTC. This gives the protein CASSLFYGYTF.

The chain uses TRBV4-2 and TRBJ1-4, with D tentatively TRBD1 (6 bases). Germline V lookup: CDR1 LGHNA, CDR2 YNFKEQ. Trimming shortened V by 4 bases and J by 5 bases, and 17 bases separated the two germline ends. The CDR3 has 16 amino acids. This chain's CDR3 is CASSLSARGTNEKLFF. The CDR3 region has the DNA TGTGCCAGCAGCCTCTCCGCGAGAGGGACAAATGAAAAACTGTTTTTT.

The CDR3 loop reads CASSLDRSADTQYF. The CDR3 DNA reads TGCGCCAGCAGCTTGGACAGGTCAGCAGATACGCAGTATTTT. The chain is built from TRBV5-1 and TRBJ2-3, with D perhaps matching TRBD1 (5 bases). Trimming took off 0 bases at V and 4 bases at J, with 9 bases between the two ends. Germline V gene lookup returns CDR1 SGHRS and CDR2 YFSETQ. The CDR3 length is 14 residues.

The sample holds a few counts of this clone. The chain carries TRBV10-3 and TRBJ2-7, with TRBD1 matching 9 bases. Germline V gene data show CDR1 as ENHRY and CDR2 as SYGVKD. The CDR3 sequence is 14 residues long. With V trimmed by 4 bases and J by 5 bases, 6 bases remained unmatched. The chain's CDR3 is CAISGTGQGHEQYF. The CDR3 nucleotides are TGTGCCATCAGTGGTACGGGACAGGGTCACGAGCAGTACTTC.

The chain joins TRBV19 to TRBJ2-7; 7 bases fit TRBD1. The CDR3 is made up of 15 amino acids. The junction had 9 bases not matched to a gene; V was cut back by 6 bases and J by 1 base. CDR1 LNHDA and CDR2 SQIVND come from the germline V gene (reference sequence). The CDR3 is CASSILPGQSYEQYF. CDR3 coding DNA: TGTGCCAGTAGCATCCTCCCGGGACAGTCCTACGAGCAGTACTTC.